Below are 10 T cell receptor beta chains sequenced from a single sample in a study of T cell repertoires in cytomegalovirus infection (dated by TCRdb to 2018 to 2020). This sample was sequenced with an Illumina HiSeq 1500. TCRdb trimmed public reads at Q25 via fastp, called clones via MiXCR and kept in-frame beta chains. Rows matching on CDR3 protein sequence are summarized as one entry with the most common DNA and genes. The sample contains approximately 910,000 distinct CDR3 sequences, around 29% of them found a single time. Of the sample, about 14% is held by the ten largest clones. What the treatment or condition label conveys for this sample: in vitro stimulation with specific CMV peptide epitopes to enrich CMV-specific T cells. The antigens these receptors bind are not known. The source material was cultured CD8+ T cells from PBMCs, sampled from culture after CMV antigen stimulation. The receptor source for this set is a human donor in good health (CMV status not recorded). Some clones in this sample may be carry-over from other donors' samples.

V is TRBV7-6 and J is TRBJ2-3, with a tentative D call TRBD1 (6 bases). CDR1 and CDR2 from the germline V gene are SGHVS and FNYEAQ. Trimming cost V 5 bases and J 4 bases, with 16 bases left between them. The CDR3 consists of 15 residues. In DNA, the CDR3 is TGTGCCAGCAGCCCCGAGCAGGGGTGGGCAGATACGCAGTATTTT. It translates to CASSPEQGWADTQYF.

This rearrangement joins TRBV7-9 to TRBJ1-3, with 7 bases fitting TRBD1. CDR1 SEHNR and CDR2 FQNEAQ come from the germline V gene (reference sequence). There are 14 residues in the CDR3. The junction had 3 bases not matched to a gene; V was cut back by 5 bases and J by 2 bases. The CDR3 region is CASSKTGTGNTIYF. The CDR3 DNA reads TGTGCCAGCAGCAAGACAGGGACTGGAAACACCATATATTTT.

The chain employs TRBV6-8 and TRBJ2-2; TRBD1 or TRBD2 may be the D gene (6 bases each). V was pared by 8 bases and J by 8 bases, with 9 bases between. The CDR3 extends over 11 amino acids. In germline, CDR1 is MNHGY, CDR2 SAAAGT. CDR3: CASGGPGELFF. The CDR3 DNA is TGTGCCAGCGGGGGGCCGGGGGAGCTGTTTTTT.

The CDR3 sequence: CASSQDAGASKNIQYF. CDR3 nucleotide sequence: TGCGCCAGCAGCCAAGATGCCGGGGCCTCAAAAAACATTCAGTACTTC. The chain recombines TRBV4-3 with TRBJ2-4, with D possibly called TRBD1 or TRBD2 (5 bases each). Germline V gene data show CDR1 as LGHNA and CDR2 as YSLEER. Trimming left V 0 bases short and J 4 bases short, with 13 bases between. The CDR3 contains 16 residues.

Details on this clonotype: The junction and the germline gene differ at one end; a read error may be behind it. The rearrangement uses TRBV4-1 and TRBJ2-1, with 11 bases lining up with TRBD2. Germline V gives CDR1 MGHRA, CDR2 YSYEKL. The CDR3 extends over 13 amino acids. CDR3 DNA: TGCGCCAGCAGTCTATCTGAGACTAGCGGGGCCGTCTTC. It specifies CASSLSETSGAVF.

This clonotype has a handful of counts. This chain links TRBV9 with TRBJ1-2; 9 nucleotides match TRBD1. With 3 bases clipped from V and 4 bases from J, the junction kept 4 bases outside the gene matches. The length of the CDR3 is 14 residues. Germline V gene sequence: CDR1 SGDLS, CDR2 YYNGEE. CDR3 sequence reads: CASSGRQGGYGYTF. The CDR3 DNA is TGTGCCAGCAGCGGACGACAGGGGGGCTATGGCTACACCTTC.

This clonotype was seen repeatedly, ten times or more. The chain combines TRBV7-3 with TRBJ1-1; D call uncertain. The length of the CDR3 is 14 residues. Per germline, CDR1 SGHTA and CDR2 FQGTGA. V dropped 5 bases and J dropped 1 base, with 11 bases sitting between them. In DNA, the CDR3 is TGTGCCAGCAGCATAGGACGGGAGAACACTGAAGCTTTCTTT. As protein: CASSIGRENTEAFF.

The chain recombines TRBV27 with TRBJ1-2; possible D gene TRBD1, 5 bases. The CDR3 spans 12 residues. CDR1 is MNHEY, CDR2 SMNVEV, per germline (reference sequence). Trimming stripped 8 bases from V and 7 bases from J, with 14 bases between. The CDR3 DNA is TGTGCCAGCTTGACAGCCTTAGGTGGCTACACCTTC. This sequence encodes CASLTALGGYTF.

V and J are TRBV27 and TRBJ1-6; D might be TRBD1 (5 bases). The germline V gene encodes CDR1 MNHEY and CDR2 SMNVEV (reference sequence). The CDR3 covers 15 residues. The germline V and J ends were trimmed by 0 bases and 7 bases, with 10 bases remaining between them. For the CDR3, the DNA is TGTGCCAGCAGTTTATCTTCGGGGGGAAATTCACCCCTCCACTTT. It codes for CASSLSSGGNSPLHF.

This clonotype was seen a few times. In DNA, the CDR3 is TGCGCCAGCAGCCCGGTTGCGGGGGGGCAAGAGACCCAGTACTTC. Translation gives CASSPVAGGQETQYF. This sequence joins TRBV4-1 and TRBJ2-5; TRBD2 aligns across 9 bases. Looked up from germline, CDR1 is MGHRA and CDR2 is YSYEKL. V lost 4 bases, J lost 2 bases, and 5 bases stayed unmatched. This CDR3 is 15 amino acids long.